This T cell receptor (beta chain) was documented in a study of cytomegalovirus exposure and HLA in healthy donors. Study conclusions and caveats: A classifier reportedly called cytomegalovirus status with high sensitivity and specificity.

With 60 Vbeta and 13 Jbeta primers, the PCR was carried out. Profiling relied on immunoSEQ multiplex PCR, and the TCRdb table lists in-frame clones only, not all of them. The sample includes around 110,000 clones, approximately 74% of them seen just once. The donors were healthy bone marrow donors. This clone was recorded a few times. The antigen is not known. Input material: PBMCs. The clonotype originates from a woman aged 40 to 50 in good health and CMV-seropositive.

Written as DNA, the CDR3 is TGTGCCAGCTCACCACCGTCCGGGTTCCACGAGCAGTACTTC. Residues: CASSPPSGFHEQYF. V usage is TRBV18 and J usage is TRBJ2-7, with D unclear. The germline V gene encodes CDR1 KGHSH and CDR2 LQKENI. Trimming removed 0 bases from V and 5 bases from J, with 11 bases in between. The CDR3 is 14 amino acids.